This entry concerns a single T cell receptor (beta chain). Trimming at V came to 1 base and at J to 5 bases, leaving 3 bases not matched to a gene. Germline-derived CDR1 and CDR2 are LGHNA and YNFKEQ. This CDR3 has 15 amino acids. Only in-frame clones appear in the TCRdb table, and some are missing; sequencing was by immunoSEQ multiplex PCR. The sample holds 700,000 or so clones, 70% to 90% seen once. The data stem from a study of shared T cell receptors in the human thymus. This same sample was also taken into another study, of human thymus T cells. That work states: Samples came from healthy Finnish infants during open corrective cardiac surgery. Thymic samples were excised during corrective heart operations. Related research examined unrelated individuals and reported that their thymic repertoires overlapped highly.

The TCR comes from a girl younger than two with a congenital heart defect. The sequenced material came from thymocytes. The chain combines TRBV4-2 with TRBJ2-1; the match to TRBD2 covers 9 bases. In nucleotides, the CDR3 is TGTGCCAGCAGCCAAGGTAGCGGGGGAGACAATGAGCAGTTCTTC. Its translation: CASSQGSGGDNEQFF.